This TCR beta chain was profiled in a study of glioma-infiltrating T cells after dendritic cell vaccination. Study-wide points: No direct clonality-survival link was found; a diverse polyclonal response may matter.

The immunoSEQ assay amplified TCRB CDR3 from up to roughly 2 ug DNA. Amplification used 60 V beta primers and 13 J beta primers. The repertoire was sequenced with immunoSEQ multiplex PCR; TCRdb's copy has only in-frame clones and lacks some. The sample comprises more than 85,000 clones, nearly 90% of which are singletons, and 2.5% to 3% rests with the top ten. Time point reported: after dendritic cell vaccination, including at tumor progression/relapse. Only patients with spare fresh-frozen tumor and over two years of follow-up were included. Between the trimmed V and J ends, which lost 4 bases and 0 bases, there was a span of 22 bases. CDR1 MNHEY and CDR2 SMNVEV come from the germline V gene (reference sequence). The CDR3 is made up of 20 amino acids. As to this clone: What it binds is unknown.

The V call is TRBV27, the J call TRBJ1-6; D is perhaps TRBD1 (5 bases). The receptor comes from a human donor with glioblastoma. Sequenced here: blood, sampled after dendritic cell vaccination. The CDR3, as DNA: TGTGCCAGCAGTTCAAACCGGGACCGGGGAGGGAGCTCCTATAATTCACCCCTCCACTTT. This codes for CASSSNRDRGGSSYNSPLHF.